The entry below describes one T cell receptor beta chain. Clones were read by immunoSEQ multiplex PCR, and TCRdb kept only the in-frame ones, dropping some. Here the sample spans about 140,000 clones, more than 85% being singletons. The data stem from a study of cytotoxic CD8 clonotypes in ibrutinib-treated CLL. Trimming removed 0 bases from V and 5 bases from J, with 23 bases in between. The germline V gene encodes CDR1 SGDLS and CDR2 YYNGEE. CDR3 length equals 19 residues. This receptor was obtained from a human donor with chronic lymphocytic leukemia. This chain connects TRBV9 to TRBJ2-2; maybe TRBD2 (6 bases). The starting material was PBMCs, obtained after 12 months of ibrutinib treatment. The CDR3 here is CASSVDLMAGTPGTGELFF. The DNA for the CDR3 is TGTGCCAGCAGCGTAGACTTGATGGCGGGAACCCCTGGGACCGGGGAGCTGTTTTTT.